This is a list of T cell receptor beta chains from one sample in a study of CD8+CD57+ T cells in acquired aplastic anemia. Each CDR3 protein gets one entry after TCRdb re-called the reads with MiXCR. The table lists approximately 95,000 distinct CDR3 sequences, around 68% of them singletons, with roughly two thirds in the top ten. The specimen was sorted CD4+, CD8+, or CD8+CD57+ T cells (not recorded which) from PBMCs. The receptors come from a human donor with aplastic anemia. Both conserved end residues are part of each CDR3. D genes are given only for firm matches. Rows may omit the clone size; those that give it use once, few, many or a size class.

V	D	J	size	CDR3	DNA
TRBV7-9	NA	TRBJ2-3	NA	CASSPETDTQYF	TGTGCCAGCAGCCCAGAAACAGATACGCAGTATTTT
TRBV14	TRBD1	TRBJ1-6	NA	CASSQAGRGKDSPLHF	TGTGCCAGCAGCCAAGCGGGCAGGGGGAAGGATTCACCCCTCCACTTT
TRBV5-1	NA	TRBJ1-1	NA	CASREDERAFF	TGCGCCAGCAGGGAGGACGAGAGAGCTTTCTTT
TRBV14	NA	TRBJ2-7	few	CASSQDGDEQYF	TGTGCCAGCAGCCAAGACGGTGACGAGCAGTACTTC
TRBV7-9	NA	TRBJ1-2	NA	CASSATEGGQGYTF	TGTGCCAGCAGCGCAACGGAGGGGGGGCAAGGCTACACCTTC
TRBV5-1	TRBD1	TRBJ2-7	NA	CASSSKQGWDYEQYF	TGCGCCAGCAGCTCCAAACAGGGGTGGGACTACGAGCAGTACTTC
TRBV28	NA	TRBJ1-5	NA	CASSLAGGGLREPQHF	TGTGCCAGCAGTTTAGCAGGAGGGGGGTTAAGAGAGCCCCAGCATTTT
TRBV20-1	NA	TRBJ2-7	few	CSAILQGREQYF	TGCAGTGCTATTCTGCAGGGGCGAGAGCAGTACTTC
TRBV2	TRBD1	TRBJ1-4	many	CASSEDGTANEKLFF	TGTGCCAGCAGTGAAGATGGGACAGCGAATGAAAAACTGTTTTTT
TRBV20-1	NA	TRBJ2-1	few	CSAPLLTRSVF	TGCAGTGCTCCATTGCTTACCCGAAGCGTCTTC
TRBV29-1	TRBD1	TRBJ1-2	few	CSALTGQTSNYGYTF	TGCAGCGCCTTAACGGGACAGACCTCTAACTATGGCTACACCTTC
TRBV20-1	NA	TRBJ2-3	NA	CSAKLAQGGDTQYF	TGCAGTGCGAAACTAGCCCAGGGGGGAGATACGCAGTATTTT
TRBV20-1	NA	TRBJ2-5	NA	CSAATGTTRLETQYF	TGCAGTGCCGCCACGGGGACGACAAGGCTCGAGACCCAGTACTTC
TRBV20-1	TRBD1	TRBJ2-7	NA	CSARDRGRSYEQYF	TGCAGTGCTAGAGACAGGGGGCGCTCCTACGAGCAGTACTTC
TRBV7-9	NA	TRBJ1-5	few	CASSSGVDQPQHF	TGTGCCAGCAGCTCAGGGGTTGATCAGCCCCAGCATTTT
TRBV4-3	TRBD2	TRBJ2-7	NA	CASRGLAGDLPYEQYF	TGCGCCAGCAGGGGACTAGCGGGCGACCTCCCTTACGAGCAGTACTTC
TRBV29-1	NA	TRBJ2-7	NA	CSVEYRTGPSYEQYF	TGCAGCGTTGAATACCGTACAGGACCCTCCTACGAGCAGTACTTC
TRBV10-3	NA	TRBJ1-5	NA	CAIRQGSNQPQHF	TGTGCCATCAGACAGGGAAGCAATCAGCCCCAGCATTTT
TRBV15	NA	TRBJ2-7	NA	CATTRAVSGYEQYF	TGTGCCACCACCCGGGCGGTTAGCGGCTACGAGCAGTACTTC
TRBV2	TRBD1	TRBJ2-2	NA	CATRSDRSSSGELFF	TGTGCCACCAGATCGGACAGGTCTTCATCCGGGGAGCTGTTTTTT
TRBV20-1	NA	TRBJ1-6	NA	CSALSSLSSYNSPLHF	TGCAGTGCTCTCTCTTCCCTTAGCTCCTATAATTCACCCCTCCACTTT
TRBV10-3	NA	TRBJ2-7	NA	CAISPGGHYEQYF	TGTGCCATCAGTCCGGGGGGCCACTACGAGCAGTACTTC
TRBV19	NA	TRBJ1-1	NA	CASSIGTSTTEAFF	TGTGCCAGTAGTATAGGGACTAGTACCACTGAAGCTTTCTTT
TRBV12-3/TRBV12-4	TRBD1	TRBJ2-3	NA	CASSAGTGNADTQYF	TGTGCCAGCAGTGCCGGGACAGGGAACGCAGATACGCAGTATTTT
TRBV27	NA	TRBJ1-1	many	CASRKNTEAFF	TGTGCCAGCCGCAAGAACACTGAAGCTTTCTTT
TRBV7-9	TRBD2	TRBJ2-5	NA	CASRATSGGETQYF	TGTGCCAGCAGAGCCACTAGCGGGGGAGAGACCCAGTACTTC
TRBV4-1	NA	TRBJ1-3	NA	CASSQEEGVGNTIYF	TGCGCCAGCAGCCAAGAGGAGGGGGTAGGGAACACCATATATTTT
TRBV19	NA	TRBJ1-6	NA	CASSVFSPLHF	TGTGCCAGCAGCGTCTTCTCACCCCTCCACTTT
TRBV24-1	NA	TRBJ1-2	NA	CATSDGNSLGYTF	TGTGCCACCAGTGATGGTAACAGTTTGGGCTACACCTTC
TRBV7-9	NA	TRBJ2-7	NA	CASSLYLNEQYF	TGTGCCAGCAGCTTGTACTTGAACGAGCAGTACTTC
TRBV29-1	TRBD2	TRBJ2-5	NA	CSVGAGVQETQYF	TGCAGCGTTGGAGCGGGGGTCCAAGAGACCCAGTACTTC
TRBV7-3	NA	TRBJ2-2	few	CASRATGPGELFF	TGTGCCAGCAGGGCTACAGGGCCCGGGGAGCTGTTTTTT
TRBV19	TRBD2	TRBJ2-3	NA	CASSLTASGGQADTQYF	TGTGCCAGTTCCCTAACTGCCTCGGGGGGGCAAGCAGATACGCAGTATTTT
TRBV4-2	NA	TRBJ1-2	NA	CASRRQDRNGYTF	TGTGCCAGCAGACGACAGGATCGGAATGGCTACACCTTC
TRBV7-6	NA	TRBJ2-3	NA	CASSLVPAADTQYF	TGTGCCAGCAGCTTAGTGCCTGCCGCAGATACGCAGTATTTT
TRBV10-3	TRBD1	TRBJ1-5	NA	CAISEADREGPQHF	TGTGCCATCAGTGAGGCGGACAGGGAAGGGCCCCAGCATTTT
TRBV2	TRBD1	TRBJ2-5	NA	CASSEQGAGETQYF	TGTGCCAGCAGTGAACAGGGGGCGGGAGAGACCCAGTACTTC
TRBV19	TRBD2	TRBJ2-5	NA	CASSRRGGETQYF	TGTGCCAGTAGTCGGCGGGGGGGAGAGACCCAGTACTTC
TRBV19	NA	TRBJ2-1	few	CASSMWQGYNEQFF	TGTGCCAGTAGTATGTGGCAGGGTTACAATGAGCAGTTCTTC
TRBV19	NA	TRBJ1-2	few	CASSWPANYGYTF	TGTGCCAGTAGTTGGCCTGCGAACTATGGCTACACCTTC
TRBV25-1	NA	TRBJ2-1	NA	CACSASEGLGYNEQFF	NA
TRBV9	NA	TRBJ2-5	NA	CASSGQQETQYF	TGTGCCAGCAGCGGACAGCAAGAGACCCAGTACTTC
TRBV2	TRBD1	TRBJ1-6	NA	CASSSQGVYNSPLHF	TGTGCCAGCAGCTCCCAGGGGGTCTATAATTCACCCCTCCACTTT
TRBV19	TRBD1	TRBJ1-6	NA	CASSIGTGRNSPLHF	TGTGCCAGCAGTATCGGGACAGGGCGGAATTCACCCCTCCACTTT
TRBV20-1	NA	TRBJ1-5	NA	CSARLIRPQHF	TGCAGTGCTAGGCTCATCCGGCCCCAGCATTTT
TRBV7-2	NA	TRBJ2-7	few	CASSLKYEQYF	TGTGCCAGCAGTTTAAAGTACGAGCAGTACTTC
TRBV20-1	TRBD2	TRBJ2-2	NA	CSAPTPQREGRGGELFF	TGCAGTGCTCCTACCCCCCAGCGGGAGGGCCGCGGCGGGGAGCTGTTTTTT
TRBV10-1	NA	TRBJ1-2	NA	CASIEGVRGYTF	TGCGCCAGCATTGAGGGGGTAAGAGGCTACACCTTC
TRBV20-1	NA	TRBJ2-7	NA	CSAPRTQSAAYEQYF	TGCAGTGCCCCAAGGACCCAATCTGCCGCCTACGAGCAGTACTTC
TRBV20-1	NA	TRBJ2-1	NA	CSARGPNGGQFF	TGCAGTGCTAGGGGGCCAAACGGTGGGCAGTTCTTC
TRBV2	TRBD1	TRBJ2-7	NA	CASSASLDRVAYEQYF	TGTGCCAGCAGTGCTAGCCTTGACAGGGTTGCCTACGAGCAGTACTTC
TRBV4-3	NA	TRBJ2-5	NA	CASSYGETQYF	TGCGCCAGCAGCTACGGAGAGACCCAGTACTTC
TRBV9	NA	TRBJ2-1	many	CASSVGGVAPNEQFF	TGTGCCAGCAGCGTAGGTGGGGTTGCCCCCAATGAGCAGTTCTTC